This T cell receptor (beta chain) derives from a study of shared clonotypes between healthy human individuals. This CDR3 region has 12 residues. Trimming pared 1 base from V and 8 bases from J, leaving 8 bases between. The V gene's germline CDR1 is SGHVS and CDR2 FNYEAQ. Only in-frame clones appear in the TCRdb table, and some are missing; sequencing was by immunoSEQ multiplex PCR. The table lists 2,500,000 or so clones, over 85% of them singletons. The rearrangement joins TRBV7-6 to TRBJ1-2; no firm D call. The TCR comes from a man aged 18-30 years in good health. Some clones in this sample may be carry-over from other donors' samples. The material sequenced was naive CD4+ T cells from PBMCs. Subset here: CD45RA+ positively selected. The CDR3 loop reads CASSLGIGGYTF. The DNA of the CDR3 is TGTGCCAGCAGCTTAGGGATTGGCGGCTACACCTTC.